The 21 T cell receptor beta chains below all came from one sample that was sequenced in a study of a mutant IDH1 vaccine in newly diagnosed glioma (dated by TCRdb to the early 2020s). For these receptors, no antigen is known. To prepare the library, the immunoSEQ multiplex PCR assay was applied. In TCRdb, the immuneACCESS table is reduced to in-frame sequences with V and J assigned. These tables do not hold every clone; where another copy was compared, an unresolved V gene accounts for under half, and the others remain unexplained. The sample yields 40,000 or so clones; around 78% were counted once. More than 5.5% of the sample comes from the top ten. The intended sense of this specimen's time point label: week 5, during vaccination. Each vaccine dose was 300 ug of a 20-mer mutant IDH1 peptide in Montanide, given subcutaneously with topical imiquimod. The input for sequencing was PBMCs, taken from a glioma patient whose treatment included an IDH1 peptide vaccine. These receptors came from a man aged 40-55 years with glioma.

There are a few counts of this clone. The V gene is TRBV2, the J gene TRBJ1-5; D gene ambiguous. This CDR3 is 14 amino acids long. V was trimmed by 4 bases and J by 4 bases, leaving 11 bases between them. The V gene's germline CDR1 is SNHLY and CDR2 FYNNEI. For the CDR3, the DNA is TGTGCCAGCAGTGCATCTTCTGGAAATCAGCCCCAGCATTTT. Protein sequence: CASSASSGNQPQHF.

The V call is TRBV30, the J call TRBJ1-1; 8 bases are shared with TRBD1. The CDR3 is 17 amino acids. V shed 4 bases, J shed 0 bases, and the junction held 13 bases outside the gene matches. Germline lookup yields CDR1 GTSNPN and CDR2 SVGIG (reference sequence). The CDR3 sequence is CAWTPGTGALMNTEAFF. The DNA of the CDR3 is TGTGCCTGGACCCCTGGGACAGGCGCCCTCATGAACACTGAAGCTTTCTTT.

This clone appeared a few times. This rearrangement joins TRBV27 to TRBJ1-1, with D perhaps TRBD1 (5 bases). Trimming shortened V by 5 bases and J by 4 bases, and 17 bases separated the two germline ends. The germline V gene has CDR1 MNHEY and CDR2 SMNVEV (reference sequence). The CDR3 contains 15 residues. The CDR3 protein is CASSLRQTMTTEAFF. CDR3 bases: TGTGCCAGCAGTCTCAGACAGACCATGACCACTGAAGCTTTCTTT.

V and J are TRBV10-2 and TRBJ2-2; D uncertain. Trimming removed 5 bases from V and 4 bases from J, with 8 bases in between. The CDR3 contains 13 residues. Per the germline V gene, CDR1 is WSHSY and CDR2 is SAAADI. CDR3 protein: CASSTKSTGELFF. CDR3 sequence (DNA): TGCGCCAGCAGTACAAAGTCCACCGGGGAGCTGTTTTTT.

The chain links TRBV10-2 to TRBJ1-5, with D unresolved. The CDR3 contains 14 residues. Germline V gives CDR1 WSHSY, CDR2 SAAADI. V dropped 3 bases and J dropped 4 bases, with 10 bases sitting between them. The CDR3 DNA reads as TGCGCCAGCAGTGAATGGGATACGAATCAGCCCCAGCATTTT. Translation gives CASSEWDTNQPQHF.

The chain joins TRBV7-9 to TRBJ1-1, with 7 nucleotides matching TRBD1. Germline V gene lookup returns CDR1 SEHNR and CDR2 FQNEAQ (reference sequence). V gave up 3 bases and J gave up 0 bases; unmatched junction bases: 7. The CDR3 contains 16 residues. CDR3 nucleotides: TGTGCCAGCAGCTTTCGAACAGGGGTCGTGAACACTGAAGCTTTCTTT. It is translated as CASSFRTGVVNTEAFF.

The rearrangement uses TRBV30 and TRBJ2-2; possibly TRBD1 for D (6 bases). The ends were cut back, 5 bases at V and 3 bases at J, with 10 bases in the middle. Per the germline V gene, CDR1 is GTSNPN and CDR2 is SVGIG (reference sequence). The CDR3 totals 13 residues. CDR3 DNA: TGTGCCTGGGGGGGACATCACACCGGGGAGCTGTTTTTT. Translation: CAWGGHHTGELFF.

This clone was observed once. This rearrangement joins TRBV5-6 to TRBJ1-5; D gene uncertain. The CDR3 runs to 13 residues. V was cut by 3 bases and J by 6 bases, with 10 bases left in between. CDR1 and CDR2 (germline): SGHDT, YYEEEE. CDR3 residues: CASSSRWGQPQHF. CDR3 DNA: TGTGCCAGCAGCTCCCGGTGGGGTCAGCCCCAGCATTTT.

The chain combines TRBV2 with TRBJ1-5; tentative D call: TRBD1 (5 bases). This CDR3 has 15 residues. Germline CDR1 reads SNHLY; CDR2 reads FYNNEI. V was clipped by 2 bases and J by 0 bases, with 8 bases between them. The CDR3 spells CASSERGLSNQPQHF. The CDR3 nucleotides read TGTGCCAGCAGTGAAAGGGGACTTAGCAATCAGCCCCAGCATTTT.

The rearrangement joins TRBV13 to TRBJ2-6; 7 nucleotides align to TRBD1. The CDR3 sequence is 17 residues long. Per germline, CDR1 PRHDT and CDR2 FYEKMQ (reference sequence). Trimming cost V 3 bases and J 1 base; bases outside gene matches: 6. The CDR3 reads CASSFGTALSGANVLTF. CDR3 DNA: TGTGCCAGCAGCTTTGGGACAGCTCTGTCTGGGGCCAACGTCCTGACTTTC.

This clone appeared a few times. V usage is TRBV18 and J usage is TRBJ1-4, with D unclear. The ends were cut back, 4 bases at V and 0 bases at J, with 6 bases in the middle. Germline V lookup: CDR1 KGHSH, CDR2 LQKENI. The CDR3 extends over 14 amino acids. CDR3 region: CASSLDATNEKLFF. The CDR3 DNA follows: TGTGCCAGCTCACTAGATGCAACTAATGAAAAACTGTTTTTT.

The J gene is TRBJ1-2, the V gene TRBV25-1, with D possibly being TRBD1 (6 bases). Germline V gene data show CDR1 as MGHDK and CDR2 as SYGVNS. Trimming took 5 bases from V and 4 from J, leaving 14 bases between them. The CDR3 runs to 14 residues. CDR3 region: CASSIGGASYGYTF. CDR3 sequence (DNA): TGTGCCAGCAGTATTGGGGGCGCGAGCTATGGCTACACCTTC.

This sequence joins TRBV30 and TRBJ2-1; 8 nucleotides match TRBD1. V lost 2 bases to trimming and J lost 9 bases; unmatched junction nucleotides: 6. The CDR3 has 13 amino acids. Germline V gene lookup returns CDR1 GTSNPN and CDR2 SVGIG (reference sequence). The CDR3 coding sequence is TGTGCCTGGAGTACCTGGACAGGGCGTGAGCAGTTCTTC. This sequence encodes CAWSTWTGREQFF.

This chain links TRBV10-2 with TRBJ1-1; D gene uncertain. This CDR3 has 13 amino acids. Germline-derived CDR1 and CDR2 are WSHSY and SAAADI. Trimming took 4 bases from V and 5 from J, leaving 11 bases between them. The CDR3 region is CASSVDARTEAFF. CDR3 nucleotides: TGCGCCAGCAGTGTAGACGCTAGGACTGAAGCTTTCTTT.

The CDR3 DNA reads as TGTGCCAGCAGTTACGACAGGGGAAGCACCGGGGAGCTGTTTTTT. Its translation is CASSYDRGSTGELFF. The chain has TRBV6-5 and TRBJ2-2, with 8 nucleotides matching TRBD1. From germline, CDR1 is MNHEY and CDR2 SVGAGI. CDR3 size: 15 residues. Trimming at V came to 2 bases and at J to 4 bases, leaving 3 bases not matched to a gene.

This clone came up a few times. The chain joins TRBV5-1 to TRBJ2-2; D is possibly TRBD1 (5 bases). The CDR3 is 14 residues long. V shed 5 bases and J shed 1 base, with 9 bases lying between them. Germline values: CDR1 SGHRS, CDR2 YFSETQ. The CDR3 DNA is TGCGCCAGCAGTGGCAGGGTGAACACCGGGGAGCTGTTTTTT. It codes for CASSGRVNTGELFF. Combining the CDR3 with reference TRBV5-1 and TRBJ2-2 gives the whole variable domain KAGVTQTPRYLIKTRGQQVTLSCSPISGHRSVSWYQQTPGQGLQFLFEYFSETQRNKGNFPGRFSGRQFSNSRSEMNVSTLELGDSALYLCASSGRVNTGELFFGEGSRLTVL.

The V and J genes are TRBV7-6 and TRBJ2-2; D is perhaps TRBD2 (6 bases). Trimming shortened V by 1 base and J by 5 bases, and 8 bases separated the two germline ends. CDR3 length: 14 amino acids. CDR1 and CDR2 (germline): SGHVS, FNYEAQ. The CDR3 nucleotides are TGTGCCAGCAGCTTAGGCGCGGGAACCGGGGAGCTGTTTTTT. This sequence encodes CASSLGAGTGELFF.

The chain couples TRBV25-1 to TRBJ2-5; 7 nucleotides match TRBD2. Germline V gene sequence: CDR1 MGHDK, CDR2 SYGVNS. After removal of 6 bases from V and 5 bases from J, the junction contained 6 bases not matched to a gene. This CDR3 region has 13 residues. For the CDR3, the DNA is TGTGCCAGCAGCCACGTCGGGGGGGAGACCCAGTACTTC. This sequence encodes CASSHVGGETQYF.

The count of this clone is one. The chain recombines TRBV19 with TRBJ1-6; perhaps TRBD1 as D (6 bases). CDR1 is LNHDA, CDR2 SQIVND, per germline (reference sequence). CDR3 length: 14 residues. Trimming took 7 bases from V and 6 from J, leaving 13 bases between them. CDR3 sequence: CASKPGRGNSPLHF. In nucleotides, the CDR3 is TGTGCCAGTAAACCGGGCAGGGGTAATTCACCCCTCCACTTT.

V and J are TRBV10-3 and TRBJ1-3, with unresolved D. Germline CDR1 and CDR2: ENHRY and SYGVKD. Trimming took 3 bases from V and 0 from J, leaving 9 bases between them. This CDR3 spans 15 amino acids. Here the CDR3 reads CAISEGWASGNTIYF. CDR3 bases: TGTGCCATCAGTGAAGGGTGGGCCTCTGGAAACACCATATATTTT.

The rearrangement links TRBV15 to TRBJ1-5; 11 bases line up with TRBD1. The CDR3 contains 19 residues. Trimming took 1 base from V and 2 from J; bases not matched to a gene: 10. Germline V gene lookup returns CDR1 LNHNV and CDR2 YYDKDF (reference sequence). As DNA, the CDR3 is TGTGCCACCAGCAGAGCGCGGACAGGGGGCTCCAAGGGCAATCAGCCCCAGCATTTT. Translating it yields CATSRARTGGSKGNQPQHF.